This section outlines one TCR beta chain sequence together with its context. This specimen belongs to a study of cytomegalovirus exposure and HLA in healthy donors. The CDR3 has 14 amino acids. V lost 4 bases, J lost 2 bases, and 1 base stayed unmatched. Germline values: CDR1 SNHLY, CDR2 FYNNEI. The PCR employed 60 Vbeta primers together with 13 Jbeta primers. Clones were sequenced by immunoSEQ multiplex PCR, and TCRdb holds only the in-frame ones, with some missing. This table holds some 150,000 clones, 82% found once. This clonotype was sampled from a woman in her forties or fifties in good health and CMV-seropositive. The sample comprised PBMCs. The chain carries TRBV2 and TRBJ1-3, with TRBD1 matching over 8 bases. The CDR3 region has the DNA TGTGCCAGCAGTGCGGACAGGGCTGGAAACACCATATATTTT. Translating it yields CASSADRAGNTIYF.